This TCR beta chain was sequenced during a study of technical replicates of blood from four donors. Using immunoSEQ multiplex PCR, the repertoire was profiled, and TCRdb retains in-frame clones only, with some absent. The sample yields around 81,000 clones, approximately 75% seen once. This CDR3 has 14 residues. CDR1 LNHNV and CDR2 YYDKDF come from the germline V gene (reference sequence). Deletions cut 0 bases from V and 7 bases from J, with 11 bases between. The sample comprised PBMCs. The genes are TRBV15 and TRBJ2-3; D possibly corresponds to TRBD2 (6 bases). The sequence was obtained from a human donor in good health. Some clones in this sample may be carry-over from other donors' samples. As DNA, the CDR3 is TGTGCCACCAGCAGAGATCAGGCGGGAAATACGCAGTATTTT. Translating it yields CATSRDQAGNTQYF.